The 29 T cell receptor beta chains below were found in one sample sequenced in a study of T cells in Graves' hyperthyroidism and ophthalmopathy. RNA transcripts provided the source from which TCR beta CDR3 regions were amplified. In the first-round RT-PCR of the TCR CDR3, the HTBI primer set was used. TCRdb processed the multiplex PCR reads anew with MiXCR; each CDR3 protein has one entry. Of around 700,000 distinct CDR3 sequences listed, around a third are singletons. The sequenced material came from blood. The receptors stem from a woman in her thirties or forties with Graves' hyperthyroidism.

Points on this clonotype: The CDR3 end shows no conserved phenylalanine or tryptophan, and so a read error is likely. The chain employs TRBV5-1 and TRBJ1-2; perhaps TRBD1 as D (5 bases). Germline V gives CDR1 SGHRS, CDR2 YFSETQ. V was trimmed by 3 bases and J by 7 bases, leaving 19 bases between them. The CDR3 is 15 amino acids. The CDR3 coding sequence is TGCGCCAGCAGCTCGTCCTTGGAGACGGGGCCTGGCTACACCCTC. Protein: CASSSSLETGPGYTL.

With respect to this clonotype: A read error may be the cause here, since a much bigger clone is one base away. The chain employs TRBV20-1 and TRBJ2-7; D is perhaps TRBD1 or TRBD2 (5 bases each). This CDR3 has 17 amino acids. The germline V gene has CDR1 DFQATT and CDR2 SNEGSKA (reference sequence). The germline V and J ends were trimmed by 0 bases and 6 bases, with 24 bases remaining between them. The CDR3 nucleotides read TGCAGTGCTAGAGATTTTCCCATCCGGGGCCTAATCTCCGAGCAGTACTTC. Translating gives CSARDFPIRGLISEQYF.

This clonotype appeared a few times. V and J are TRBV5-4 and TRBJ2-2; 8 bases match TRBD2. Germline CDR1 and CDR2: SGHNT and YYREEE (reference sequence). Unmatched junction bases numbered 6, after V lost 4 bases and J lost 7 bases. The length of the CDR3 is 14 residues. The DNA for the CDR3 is TGTGCCAGCAGCCCAGCGGGGGCGTACGGGGAGCTGTTTTTT. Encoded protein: CASSPAGAYGELFF.

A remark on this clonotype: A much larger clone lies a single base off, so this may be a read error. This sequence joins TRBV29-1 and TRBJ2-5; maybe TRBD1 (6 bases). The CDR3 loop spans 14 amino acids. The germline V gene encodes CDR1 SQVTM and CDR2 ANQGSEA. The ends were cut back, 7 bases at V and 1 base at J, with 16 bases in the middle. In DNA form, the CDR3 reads TGCAGCGCCCTCCCCTGGGGGCCCCAAGAGACCCAGTACTTC. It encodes CSALPWGPQETQYF.

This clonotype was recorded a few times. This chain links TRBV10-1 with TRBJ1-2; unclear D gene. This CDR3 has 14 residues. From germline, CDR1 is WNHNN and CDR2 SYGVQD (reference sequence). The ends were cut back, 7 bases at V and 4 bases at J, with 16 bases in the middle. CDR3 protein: CASNGKSCRYGYTF. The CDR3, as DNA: TGCGCCAGCAACGGAAAGTCCTGTCGCTATGGCTACACCTTC.

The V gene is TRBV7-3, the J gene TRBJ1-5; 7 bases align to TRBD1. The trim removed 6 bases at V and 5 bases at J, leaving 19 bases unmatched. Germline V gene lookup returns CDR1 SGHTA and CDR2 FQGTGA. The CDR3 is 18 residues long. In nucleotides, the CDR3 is TGTGCCAGCAGTTTCTCACCGAGACAGGGTGCTCGTTATCAGCCCCAGCATTTT. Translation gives CASSFSPRQGARYQPQHF.

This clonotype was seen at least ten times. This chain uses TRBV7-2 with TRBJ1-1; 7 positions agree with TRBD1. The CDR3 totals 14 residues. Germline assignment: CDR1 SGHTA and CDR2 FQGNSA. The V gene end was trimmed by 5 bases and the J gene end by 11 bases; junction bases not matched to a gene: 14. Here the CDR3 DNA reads TGTGCCAGCAGCCTATCGGGACAGCCAAATAGGGCTTTCTTT. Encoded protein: CASSLSGQPNRAFF. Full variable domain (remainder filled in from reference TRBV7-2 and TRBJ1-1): GAGVSQSPSNKVTEKGKDVELRCDPISGHTALYWYRQSLGQGLEFLIYFQGNSAPDKSGLPSDRFSAERTGGSVSTLTIQRTQQEDSAVYLCASSLSGQPNRAFFGQGTRLTVV.

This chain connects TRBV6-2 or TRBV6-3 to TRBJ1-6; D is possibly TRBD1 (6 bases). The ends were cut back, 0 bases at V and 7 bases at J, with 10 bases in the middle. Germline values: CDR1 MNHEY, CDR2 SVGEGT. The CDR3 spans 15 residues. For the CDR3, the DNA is TGTGCCAGCAGTTACTCGGGGGCAGCGAATTCACCCCTCCACTTT. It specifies CASSYSGAANSPLHF.

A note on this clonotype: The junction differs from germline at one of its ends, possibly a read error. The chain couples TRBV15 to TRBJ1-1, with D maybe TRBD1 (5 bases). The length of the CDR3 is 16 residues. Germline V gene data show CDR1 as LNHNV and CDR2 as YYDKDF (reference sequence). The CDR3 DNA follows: TGTGCCACCAGCAGCCGGGACGAGGGGATGAACACTGAAGCTCTCTTT. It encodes CATSSRDEGMNTEALF.

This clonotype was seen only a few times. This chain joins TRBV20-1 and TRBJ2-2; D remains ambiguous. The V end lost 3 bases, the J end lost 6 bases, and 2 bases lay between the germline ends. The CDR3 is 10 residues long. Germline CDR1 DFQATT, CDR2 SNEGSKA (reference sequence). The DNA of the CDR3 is TGCAGTGCTAGCCCCGGGGAGCTGTTTTTT. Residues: CSASPGELFF.

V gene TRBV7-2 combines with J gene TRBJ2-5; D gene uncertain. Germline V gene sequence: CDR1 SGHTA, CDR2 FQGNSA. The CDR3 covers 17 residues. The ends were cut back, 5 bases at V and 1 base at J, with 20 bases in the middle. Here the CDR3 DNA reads TGTGCCAGCAGCCAAGAAGGTCCCGGTCAGCCCCAAGAGACCCAGTACTTC. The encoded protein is CASSQEGPGQPQETQYF.

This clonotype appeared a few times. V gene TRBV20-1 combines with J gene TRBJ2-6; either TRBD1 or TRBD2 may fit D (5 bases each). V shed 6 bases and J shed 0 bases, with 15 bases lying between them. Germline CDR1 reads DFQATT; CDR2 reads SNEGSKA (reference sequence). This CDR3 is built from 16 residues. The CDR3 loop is CSASGRGRSGANVLTF. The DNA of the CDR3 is TGCAGTGCAAGCGGCCGGGGCCGCTCTGGGGCCAACGTCCTGACTTTC.

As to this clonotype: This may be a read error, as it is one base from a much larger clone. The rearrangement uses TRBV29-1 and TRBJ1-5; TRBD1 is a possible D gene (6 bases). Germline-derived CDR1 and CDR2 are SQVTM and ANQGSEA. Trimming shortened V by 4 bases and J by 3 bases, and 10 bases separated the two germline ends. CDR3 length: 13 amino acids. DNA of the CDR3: TGCAGCGTTGTTAGACAGGTCAATCAGCCCCAGCATTTT. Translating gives CSVVRQVNQPQHF.

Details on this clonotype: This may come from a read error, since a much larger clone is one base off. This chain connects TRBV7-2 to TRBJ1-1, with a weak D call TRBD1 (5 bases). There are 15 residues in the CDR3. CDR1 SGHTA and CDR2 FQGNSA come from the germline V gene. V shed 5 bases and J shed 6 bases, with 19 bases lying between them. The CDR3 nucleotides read TGTGCCAGCAGCCGCCCAAGGTTCCGGGACGCTGAAGCTTTCTTT. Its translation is CASSRPRFRDAEAFF.

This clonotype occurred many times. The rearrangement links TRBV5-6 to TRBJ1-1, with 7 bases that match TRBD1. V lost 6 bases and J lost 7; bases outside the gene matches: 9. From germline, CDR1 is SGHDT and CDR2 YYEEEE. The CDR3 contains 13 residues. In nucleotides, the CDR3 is TGTGCCAGCAACTCCGGGACAGAGGATGAAGCTTTCTTT. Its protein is CASNSGTEDEAFF.

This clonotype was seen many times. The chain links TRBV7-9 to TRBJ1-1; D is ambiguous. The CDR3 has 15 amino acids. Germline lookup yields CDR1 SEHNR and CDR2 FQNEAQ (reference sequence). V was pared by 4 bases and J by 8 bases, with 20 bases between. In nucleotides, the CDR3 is TGTGCCAGCAGCTCAAAGGTCAGGCTGGGCGTCGAAGCTTTCTTT. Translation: CASSSKVRLGVEAFF. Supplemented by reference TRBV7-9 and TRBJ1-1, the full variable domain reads DTGVSQNPRHKITKRGQNVTFRCDPISEHNRLYWYRQTLGQGPEFLTYFQNEAQLEKSRLLSDRFSAERPKGSFSTLEIQRTEQGDSAMYLCASSSKVRLGVEAFFGQGTRLTVV.

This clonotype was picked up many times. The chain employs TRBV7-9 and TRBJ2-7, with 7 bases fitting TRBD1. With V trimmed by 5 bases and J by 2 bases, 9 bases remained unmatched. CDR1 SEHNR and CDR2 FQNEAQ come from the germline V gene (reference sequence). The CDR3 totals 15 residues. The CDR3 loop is CASSKASGTAYEQYF. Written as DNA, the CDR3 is TGTGCCAGCAGCAAGGCTTCCGGGACAGCCTACGAGCAGTACTTC.

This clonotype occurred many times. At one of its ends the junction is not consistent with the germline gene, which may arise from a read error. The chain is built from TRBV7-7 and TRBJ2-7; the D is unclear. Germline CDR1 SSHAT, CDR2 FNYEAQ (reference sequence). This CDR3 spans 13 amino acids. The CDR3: CASSLSPDDEQYF. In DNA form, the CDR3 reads TGTGCTAGCAGCTTGTCTCCCGACGACGAGCAGTACTTC.

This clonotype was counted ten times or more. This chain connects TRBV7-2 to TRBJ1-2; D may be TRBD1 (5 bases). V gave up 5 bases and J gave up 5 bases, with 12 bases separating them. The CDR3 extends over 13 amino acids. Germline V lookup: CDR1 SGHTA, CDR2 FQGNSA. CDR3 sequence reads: CASSSTREYGYTF. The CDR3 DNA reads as TGTGCCAGCAGCAGTACCAGGGAGTATGGCTACACCTTC. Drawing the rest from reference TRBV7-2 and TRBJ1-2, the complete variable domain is GAGVSQSPSNKVTEKGKDVELRCDPISGHTALYWYRQSLGQGLEFLIYFQGNSAPDKSGLPSDRFSAERTGGSVSTLTIQRTQQEDSAVYLCASSSTREYGYTFGSGTRLTVV.

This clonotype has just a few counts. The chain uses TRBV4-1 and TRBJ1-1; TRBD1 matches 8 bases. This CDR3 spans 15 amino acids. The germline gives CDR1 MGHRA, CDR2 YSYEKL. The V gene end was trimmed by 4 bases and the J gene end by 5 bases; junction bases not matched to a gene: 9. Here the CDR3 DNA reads TGCGCCAGCAGCCGCTATCAGGGGGCTGGGACTGAAGCTTTCTTT. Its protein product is CASSRYQGAGTEAFF.

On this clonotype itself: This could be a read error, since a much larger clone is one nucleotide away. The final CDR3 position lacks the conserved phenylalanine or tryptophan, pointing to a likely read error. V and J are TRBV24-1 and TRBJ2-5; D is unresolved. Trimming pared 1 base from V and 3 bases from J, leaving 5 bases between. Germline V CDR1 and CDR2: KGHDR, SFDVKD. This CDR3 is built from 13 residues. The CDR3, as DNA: TGTGCCACCAGTGATTTTAAAGAAGAGACCCAGTACATC. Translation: CATSDFKEETQYI.

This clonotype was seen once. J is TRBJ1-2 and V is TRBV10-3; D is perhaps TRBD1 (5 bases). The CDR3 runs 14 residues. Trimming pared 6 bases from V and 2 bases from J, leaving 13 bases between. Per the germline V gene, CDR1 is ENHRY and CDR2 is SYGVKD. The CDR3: CAIRLTGLNYGYTF. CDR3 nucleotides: TGTGCCATCAGGCTAACAGGCTTAAACTATGGCTACACCTTC.

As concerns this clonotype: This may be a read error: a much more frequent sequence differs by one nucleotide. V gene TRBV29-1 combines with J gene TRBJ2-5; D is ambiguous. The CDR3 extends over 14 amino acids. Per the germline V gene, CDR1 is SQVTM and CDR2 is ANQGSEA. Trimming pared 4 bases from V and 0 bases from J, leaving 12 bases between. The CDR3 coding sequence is TGCAGCGTTGGAGGATGGTCAGACCAAGAGACCCAGTACTTC. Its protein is CSVGGWSDQETQYF. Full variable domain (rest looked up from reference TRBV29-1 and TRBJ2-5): SAVISQKPSRDICQRGTSLTIQCQVDSQVTMMFWYRQQPGQSLTLIATANQGSEATYESGFVIDKFPISRPNLTFSTLTVSNMSPEDSSIYLCSVGGWSDQETQYFGPGTRLLVL.

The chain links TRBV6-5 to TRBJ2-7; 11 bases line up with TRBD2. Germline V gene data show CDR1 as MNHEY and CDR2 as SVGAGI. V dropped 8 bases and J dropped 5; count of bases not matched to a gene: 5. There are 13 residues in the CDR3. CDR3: CASGTSGPNEQYF. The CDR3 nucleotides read TGTGCCAGCGGGACTAGCGGCCCCAACGAGCAGTACTTC.

The CDR3 DNA sequence: TGCGCCAGCAGCTTGGCCATATCAGGGGTGAATTCACCCCTCCACTTT. It codes for CASSLAISGVNSPLHF. The V call is TRBV5-1, the J call TRBJ1-6, with D tentatively TRBD1 (6 bases). V was shortened by 0 bases and J by 7 bases, with 14 bases between the two germline ends. This CDR3 has 16 amino acids. Germline-derived CDR1 and CDR2 are SGHRS and YFSETQ.

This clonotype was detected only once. The CDR3 is CASSTPGVQPQHF. In DNA form, the CDR3 reads TGTGCCAGCAGCACTCCGGGGGTACAGCCCCAGCATTTT. V usage is TRBV7-2 and J usage is TRBJ1-5; a weak D match, TRBD1 (5 bases). In germline, CDR1 is SGHTA, CDR2 FQGNSA. CDR3 length: 13 residues. V gave up 5 bases and J gave up 7 bases, with 12 bases separating them.

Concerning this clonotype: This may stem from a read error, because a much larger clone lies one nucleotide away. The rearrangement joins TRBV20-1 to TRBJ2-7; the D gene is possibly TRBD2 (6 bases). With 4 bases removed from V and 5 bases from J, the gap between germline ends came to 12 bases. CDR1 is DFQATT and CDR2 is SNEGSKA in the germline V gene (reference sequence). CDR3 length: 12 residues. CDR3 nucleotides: TGCAGTGCTATGGGGCGGGGAAACGAGCAGTACTTC. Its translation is CSAMGRGNEQYF.

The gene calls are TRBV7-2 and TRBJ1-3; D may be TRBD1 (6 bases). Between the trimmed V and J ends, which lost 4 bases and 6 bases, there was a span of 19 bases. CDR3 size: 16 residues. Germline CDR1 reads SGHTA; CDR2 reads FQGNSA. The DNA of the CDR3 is TGTGCCAGCAGCTCCCAAGGGGGGCCGAGGATAAACACCATATATTTT. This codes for CASSSQGGPRINTIYF.

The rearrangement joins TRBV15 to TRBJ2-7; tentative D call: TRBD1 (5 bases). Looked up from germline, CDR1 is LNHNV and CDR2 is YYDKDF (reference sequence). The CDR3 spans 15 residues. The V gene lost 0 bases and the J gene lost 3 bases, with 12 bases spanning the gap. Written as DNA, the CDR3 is TGTGCCACCAGCAGAGATTTTGACAGCAACTACGAGCAGTACTTC. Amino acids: CATSRDFDSNYEQYF.